The rows below give T cell receptor beta chains drawn from one sample of a study of blood T cell repertoires in COVID-19. Method: immunoSEQ multiplex PCR; TCRdb's copy keeps in-frame clones and lacks some. The sample shows roughly 170,000 clones, approximately 87% of them seen only once. Sequencing was done on a sample of peripheral blood. These receptors were collected from a young woman who had recovered from COVID-19. Both conserved end residues are part of each CDR3. Each record gives: V gene, J gene, clone size, D gene, CDR3 protein, CDR3 DNA. The D gene is left open where the match is weak. The size of a clone is reported for some rows only, either as once, few or many, or as a class for expanded clones.

TRBV15	TRBJ1-3	-	-	CATSRDGGPTGRSGNTIYF	TGTGCCACCAGCAGAGACGGCGGACCAACAGGGAGATCTGGAAACACCATATATTTT
TRBV10-1	TRBJ1-4	-	-	CASSESVTACGKTVF	TGCGCCAGCAGTGAGTCGGTGACCGCCTGCGGGAAAACTGTTTTT
TRBV30	TRBJ1-5	-	TRBD1	CAWRTGRNQPQHF	TGTGCCTGGAGGACAGGGAGAAATCAGCCCCAGCATTTT
TRBV19	TRBJ2-5	once	TRBD2	CASVNSGRGGKETQYF	TGTGCCAGTGTGAATAGCGGGAGAGGCGGGAAAGAGACCCAGTACTTC
TRBV25-1	TRBJ2-7	-	TRBD1	CASSAGGQGLYEQYF	TGTGCCAGCAGTGCAGGGGGACAGGGCCTCTACGAGCAGTACTTC
TRBV27	TRBJ1-1	-	-	CASSLGRDRVNTEAFF	TGTGCCAGCAGTTTAGGGAGGGATAGGGTGAACACTGAAGCTTTCTTT
TRBV9	TRBJ2-1	-	TRBD1	CASSPRTGVADNEQFF	TGTGCCAGCAGCCCCCGGACAGGGGTGGCGGACAATGAGCAGTTCTTC
TRBV24-1	TRBJ1-5	-	TRBD1	CATSGTGNQPQHF	TGTGCCACCAGTGGGACAGGGAATCAGCCCCAGCATTTT
TRBV30	TRBJ1-5	once	TRBD1	CAWSRGGGGGQPQHF	TGTGCCTGGAGCCGCGGAGGGGGCGGAGGTCAGCCCCAGCATTTT
TRBV7-9	TRBJ1-3	-	-	CASSLGPTAPGNTIYF	TGTGCCAGCAGCTTAGGCCCTACAGCACCTGGAAACACCATATATTTT
TRBV5-1	TRBJ2-5	once	TRBD2	CASSPRTSAQETQYF	TGCGCCAGCAGCCCCAGGACTAGCGCTCAAGAGACCCAGTACTTC
TRBV28	TRBJ1-1	-	-	CASSLYRAMNTEAFF	TGTGCCAGCAGTTTATACAGGGCCATGAACACTGAAGCTTTCTTT
TRBV6-5	TRBJ2-4	-	-	CASSTDSWVNIQYF	TGTGCCAGCAGTACCGACAGTTGGGTGAACATTCAGTACTTC
TRBV19	TRBJ1-1	-	-	CASSAVRGNTEAFF	TGTGCCAGTAGTGCGGTCAGGGGGAACACTGAAGCTTTCTTT
TRBV11-2	TRBJ1-1	-	-	CASSLVAGTEAFF	TGTGCCAGCAGCTTAGTTGCGGGGACTGAAGCTTTCTTT
TRBV25-1	TRBJ1-1	-	TRBD1	CASSEPGGTATEAFF	TGTGCCAGCAGTGAACCAGGGGGGACAGCGACTGAAGCTTTCTTT
TRBV25-1	TRBJ1-1	-	-	CASSEFGSNTEAFF	TGTGCCAGCAGTGAATTTGGGAGTAACACTGAAGCTTTCTTT
TRBV15	TRBJ1-6	-	-	CATSREDNSPLHF	TGTGCCACCAGCAGGGAGGATAATTCACCCCTCCACTTT
TRBV5-8	TRBJ1-1	-	-	CASSLGQVSFGQAFF	TGTGCCAGCAGCTTGGGACAAGTGAGTTTTGGTCAAGCTTTCTTT
TRBV4-3	TRBJ2-6	-	-	CASSQDGFAGANVLTF	TGCGCCAGCAGCCAAGATGGGTTTGCTGGGGCCAACGTTCTGACTTTC